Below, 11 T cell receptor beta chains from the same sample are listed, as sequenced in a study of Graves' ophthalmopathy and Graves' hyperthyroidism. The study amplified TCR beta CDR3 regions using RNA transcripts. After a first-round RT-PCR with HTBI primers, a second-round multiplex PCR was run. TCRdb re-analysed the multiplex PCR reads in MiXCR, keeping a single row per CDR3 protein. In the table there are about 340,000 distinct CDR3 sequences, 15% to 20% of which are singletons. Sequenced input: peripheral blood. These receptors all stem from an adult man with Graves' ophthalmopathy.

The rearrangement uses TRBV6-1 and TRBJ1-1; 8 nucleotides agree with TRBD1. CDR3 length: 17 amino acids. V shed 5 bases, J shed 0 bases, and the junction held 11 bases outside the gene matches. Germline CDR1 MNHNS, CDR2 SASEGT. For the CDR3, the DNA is TGTGCCAGCAGTCGTATTCTGGGACAGGCCATGAACACTGAAGCTTTCTTT. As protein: CASSRILGQAMNTEAFF.

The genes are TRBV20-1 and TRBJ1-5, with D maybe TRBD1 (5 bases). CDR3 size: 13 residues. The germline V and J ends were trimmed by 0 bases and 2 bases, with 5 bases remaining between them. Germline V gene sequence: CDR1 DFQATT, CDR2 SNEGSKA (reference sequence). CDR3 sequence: CSAREGGNQPQHF. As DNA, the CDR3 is TGCAGTGCTAGAGAGGGGGGCAATCAGCCCCAGCATTTT.

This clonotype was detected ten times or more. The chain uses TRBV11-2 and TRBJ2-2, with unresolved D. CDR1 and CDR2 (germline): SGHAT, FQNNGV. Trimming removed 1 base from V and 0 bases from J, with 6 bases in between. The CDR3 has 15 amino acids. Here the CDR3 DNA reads TGTGCCAGCAGCTTAGGACGGACGAACACCGGGGAGCTGTTTTTT. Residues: CASSLGRTNTGELFF.

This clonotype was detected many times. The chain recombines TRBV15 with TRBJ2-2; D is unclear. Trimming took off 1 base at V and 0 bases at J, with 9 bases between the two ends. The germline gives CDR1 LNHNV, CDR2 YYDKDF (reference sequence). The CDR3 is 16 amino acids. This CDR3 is CATSRVHSANTGELFF. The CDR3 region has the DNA TGTGCCACCAGCAGAGTTCACAGCGCGAACACCGGGGAGCTGTTTTTT.

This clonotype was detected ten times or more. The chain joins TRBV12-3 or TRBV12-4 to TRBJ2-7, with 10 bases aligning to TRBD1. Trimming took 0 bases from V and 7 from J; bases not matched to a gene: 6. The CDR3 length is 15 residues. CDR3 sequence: CASSLAGQGLGEQYF. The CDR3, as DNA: TGTGCCAGCAGTTTAGCGGGACAGGGGCTTGGGGAGCAGTACTTC.

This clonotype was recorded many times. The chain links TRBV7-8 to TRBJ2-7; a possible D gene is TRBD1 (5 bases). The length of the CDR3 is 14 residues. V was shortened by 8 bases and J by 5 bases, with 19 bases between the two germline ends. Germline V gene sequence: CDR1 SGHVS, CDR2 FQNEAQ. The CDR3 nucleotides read TGTGCCAGCGGTTATGTGACAGCCGTTCACGAGCAGTACTTC. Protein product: CASGYVTAVHEQYF.

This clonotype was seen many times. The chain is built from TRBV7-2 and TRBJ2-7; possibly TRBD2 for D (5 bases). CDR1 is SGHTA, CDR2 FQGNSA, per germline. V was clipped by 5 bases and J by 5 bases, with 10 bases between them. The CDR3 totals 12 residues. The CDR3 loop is CASSGNGDEQYF. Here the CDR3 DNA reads TGTGCCAGCAGCGGGAACGGGGACGAGCAGTACTTC.

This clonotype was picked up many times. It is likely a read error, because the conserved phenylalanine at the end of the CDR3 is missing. CDR3 in amino acids: CASSLAPTGNTEAFL. The CDR3 region has the DNA TGTGCCAGCAGCTTAGCACCGACAGGGAACACTGAAGCTTTCCTT. The V and J genes are TRBV7-2 and TRBJ1-1; tentatively, D is TRBD1 (6 bases). Germline V gene sequence: CDR1 SGHTA, CDR2 FQGNSA. V was trimmed by 0 bases and J by 1 base, leaving 9 bases between them. The length of the CDR3 is 15 residues.

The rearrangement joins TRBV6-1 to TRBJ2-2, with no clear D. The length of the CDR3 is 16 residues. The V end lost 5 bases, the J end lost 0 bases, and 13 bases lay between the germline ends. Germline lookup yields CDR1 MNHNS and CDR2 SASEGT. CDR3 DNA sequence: TGTGCCAGCAGTCCCGGCTTTTCCGCGAACACCGGGGAGCTGTTTTTT. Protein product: CASSPGFSANTGELFF.

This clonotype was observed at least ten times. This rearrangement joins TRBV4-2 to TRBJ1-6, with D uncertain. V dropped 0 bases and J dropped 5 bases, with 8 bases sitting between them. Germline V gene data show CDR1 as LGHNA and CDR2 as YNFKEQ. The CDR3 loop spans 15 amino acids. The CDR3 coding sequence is TGTGCCAGCAGCCAAGATCGGCGCAATAATTCACCCCTCCACTTT. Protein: CASSQDRRNNSPLHF.

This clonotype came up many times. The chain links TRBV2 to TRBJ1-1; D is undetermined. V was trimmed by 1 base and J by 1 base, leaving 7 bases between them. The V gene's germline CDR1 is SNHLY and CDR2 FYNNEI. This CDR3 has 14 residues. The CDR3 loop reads CASSEGRSNTEAFF. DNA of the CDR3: TGTGCCAGCAGTGAAGGAAGATCGAACACTGAAGCTTTCTTT. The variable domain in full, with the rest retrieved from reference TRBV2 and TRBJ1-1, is EPEVTQTPSHQVTQMGQEVILRCVPISNHLYFYWYRQILGQKVEFLVSFYNNEISEKSEIFDDQFSVERPDGSNFTLKIRSTKLEDSAMYFCASSEGRSNTEAFFGQGTRLTVV.